These 9 T cell receptor beta chains were sequenced from one sample in a study of cytomegalovirus exposure and HLA in healthy donors. This PCR relied on a set of 60 Vbeta primers and 13 Jbeta primers. The repertoire was sequenced with immunoSEQ multiplex PCR; TCRdb's copy has only in-frame clones and lacks some. The table shows under 250,000 clones, with around 85% occurring only once. Sequenced: PBMCs. The receptors originated from a human donor in good health.

The V gene is TRBV28, the J gene TRBJ2-7; 13 nucleotides line up with TRBD2. The CDR3 totals 14 residues. Germline-derived CDR1 and CDR2 are MDHEN and SYDVKM. Trimming at V came to 5 bases and at J to 6 bases, leaving 4 bases not matched to a gene. The CDR3 DNA is TGTGCCAGCAGTACTAGCGGGAGGGCTAGCGAGCAGTACTTC. This sequence encodes CASSTSGRASEQYF.

For this clone: The same CDR3 is also encoded by other DNA sequences in this sample. J is TRBJ2-7 and V is TRBV2, with TRBD2 identical over 7 bases. CDR3 length: 12 residues. Per germline, CDR1 SNHLY and CDR2 FYNNEI. Trimming removed 8 bases from V and 1 base from J; junction bases left unmatched: 2. In nucleotides, the CDR3 is TGTGCCAGCCGGGGGGAGTCCTACGAGCAGTACTTC. Translated, it gives CASRGESYEQYF.

The chain uses TRBV27 and TRBJ2-7, with D hard to call. This CDR3 comprises 14 residues. Per the germline V gene, CDR1 is MNHEY and CDR2 is SMNVEV (reference sequence). Trimming removed 2 bases at V and 2 bases at J, with 10 bases between. CDR3 protein: CASSLAALAYEQYF. For the CDR3, the DNA is TGTGCCAGCAGTTTAGCTGCGTTAGCCTACGAGCAGTACTTC.

The rearrangement joins TRBV10-3 to TRBJ2-7; 8 positions match TRBD2. This CDR3 is built from 13 residues. From germline, CDR1 is ENHRY and CDR2 SYGVKD. Trimming took 8 bases from V and 1 from J; bases not matched to a gene: 4. The CDR3 loop is CAIGTSQSYEQYF. The DNA of the CDR3 is TGTGCCATCGGGACTAGTCAGTCCTACGAGCAGTACTTC.

This chain links TRBV18 with TRBJ2-5; 7 bases fit TRBD2. V was pared by 6 bases and J by 4 bases, with 8 bases of the junction left unmatched. Germline V gene data show CDR1 as KGHSH and CDR2 as LQKENI. This CDR3 has 14 amino acids. The CDR3 DNA is TGTGCCAGCTCCCGCCCCGGCGGGGGAGAGACCCAGTACTTC. Amino acids: CASSRPGGGETQYF.

As regards this clone: Other DNA sequences within the sample encode an identical CDR3. The chain employs TRBV6-1 and TRBJ2-7; D is perhaps TRBD1 (6 bases). The CDR3 is 15 residues long. V lost 4 bases and J 5 bases, leaving 18 bases between the germline ends. Germline lookup yields CDR1 MNHNS and CDR2 SASEGT. The CDR3 DNA reads TGTGCCAGCAGTGCCCGAACAGGGATTGGAAACGAGCAGTACTTC. This sequence encodes CASSARTGIGNEQYF.

V is TRBV6-1 and J is TRBJ2-7; 9 nucleotides line up with TRBD1. The trim removed 5 bases at V and 6 bases at J, leaving 5 bases unmatched. Germline-derived CDR1 and CDR2 are MNHNS and SASEGT. The CDR3 spans 13 residues. Here the CDR3 reads CASSNTGGGEQYF. CDR3 DNA sequence: TGTGCCAGCAGTAACACAGGGGGCGGCGAGCAGTACTTC.

The chain has TRBV19 and TRBJ1-5; D is undetermined. V dropped 10 bases and J dropped 4 bases, with 14 bases sitting between them. This CDR3 is built from 13 residues. CDR1 LNHDA and CDR2 SQIVND come from the germline V gene (reference sequence). CDR3 in DNA: TGTGCCACCCAAGACTTCGTTAATCAGCCCCAGCATTTT. This codes for CATQDFVNQPQHF.

This chain links TRBV7-8 with TRBJ2-2; D is ambiguous. The CDR3 contains 14 residues. Trimming shortened V by 0 bases and J by 4 bases, and 6 bases separated the two germline ends. From germline, CDR1 is SGHVS and CDR2 FQNEAQ. In nucleotides, the CDR3 is TGTGCCAGCAGCTTAGCGCTCAGCACCGGGGAGCTGTTTTTT. This codes for CASSLALSTGELFF.